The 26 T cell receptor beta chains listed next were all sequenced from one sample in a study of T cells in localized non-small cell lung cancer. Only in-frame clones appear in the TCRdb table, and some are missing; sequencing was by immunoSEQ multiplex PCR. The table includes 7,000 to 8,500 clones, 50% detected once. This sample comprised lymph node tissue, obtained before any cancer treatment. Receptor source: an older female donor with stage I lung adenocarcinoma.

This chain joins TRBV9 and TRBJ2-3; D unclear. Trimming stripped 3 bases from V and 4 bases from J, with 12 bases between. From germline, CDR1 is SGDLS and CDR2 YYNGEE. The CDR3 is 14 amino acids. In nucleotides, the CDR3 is TGTGCCAGCAGCGATAGGATTGGGGCAGATACGCAGTATTTT. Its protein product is CASSDRIGADTQYF.

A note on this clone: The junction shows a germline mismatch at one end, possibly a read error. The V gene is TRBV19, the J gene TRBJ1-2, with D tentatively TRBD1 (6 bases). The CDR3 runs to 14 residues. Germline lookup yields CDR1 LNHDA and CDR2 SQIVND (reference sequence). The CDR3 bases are TGTACCAGTAGTACAGGGTCGGATGTGAATGGCTACACCTTC. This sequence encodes CTSSTGSDVNGYTF. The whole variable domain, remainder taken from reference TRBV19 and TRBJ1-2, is DGGITQSPKYLFRKEGQNVTLSCEQNLNHDAMYWYRQDPGQGLRLIYYSQIVNDFQKGDIAEGYSVSREKKESFPLTVTSAQKNPTAFYLCTSSTGSDVNGYTFGSGTRLTVV.

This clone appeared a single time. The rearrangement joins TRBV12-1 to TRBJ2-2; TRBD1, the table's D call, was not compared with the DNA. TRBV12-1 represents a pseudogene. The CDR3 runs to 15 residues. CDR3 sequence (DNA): TGTGCCAGCACCCCAACAGGGGATGGCACCGGGGAGCTGTTTTTT. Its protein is CASTPTGDGTGELFF.

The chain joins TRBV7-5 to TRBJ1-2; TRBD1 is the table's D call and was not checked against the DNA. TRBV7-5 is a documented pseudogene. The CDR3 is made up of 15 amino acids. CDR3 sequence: CASSSQATGSYGYTF. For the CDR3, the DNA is TGTGCCAGCAGCTCTCAGGCCACAGGCTCCTATGGCTACACCTTC.

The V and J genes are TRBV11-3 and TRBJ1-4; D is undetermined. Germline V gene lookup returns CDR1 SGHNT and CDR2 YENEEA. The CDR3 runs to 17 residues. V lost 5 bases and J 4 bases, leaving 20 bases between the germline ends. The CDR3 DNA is TGTGCCAGCAGCGCTCAAAAGGTGGACGACTTTAATGAAAAACTGTTTTTT. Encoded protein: CASSAQKVDDFNEKLFF.

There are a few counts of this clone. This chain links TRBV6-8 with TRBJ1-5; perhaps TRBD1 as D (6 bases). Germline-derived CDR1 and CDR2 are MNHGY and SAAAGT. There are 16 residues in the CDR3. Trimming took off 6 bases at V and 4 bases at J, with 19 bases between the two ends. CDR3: CASSYRQAGGNQPQHF. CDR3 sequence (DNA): TGTGCCAGCAGCTACCGACAGGCCGGTGGGAATCAGCCCCAGCATTTT.

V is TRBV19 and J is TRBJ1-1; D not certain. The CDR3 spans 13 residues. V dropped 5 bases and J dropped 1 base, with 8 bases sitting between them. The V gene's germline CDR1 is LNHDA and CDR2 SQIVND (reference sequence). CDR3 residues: CASSRPGNTEAFF. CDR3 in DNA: TGTGCCAGTAGTCGGCCAGGGAACACTGAAGCTTTCTTT. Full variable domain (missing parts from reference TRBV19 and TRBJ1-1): DGGITQSPKYLFRKEGQNVTLSCEQNLNHDAMYWYRQDPGQGLRLIYYSQIVNDFQKGDIAEGYSVSREKKESFPLTVTSAQKNPTAFYLCASSRPGNTEAFFGQGTRLTVV.

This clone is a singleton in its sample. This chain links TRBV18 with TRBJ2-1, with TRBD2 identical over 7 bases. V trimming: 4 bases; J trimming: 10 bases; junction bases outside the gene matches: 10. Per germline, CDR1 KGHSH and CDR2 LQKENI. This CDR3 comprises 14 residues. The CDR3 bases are TGTGCCAGCTCACAAACCGGGGCTAGCGGCGAGCAGTTCTTC. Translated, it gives CASSQTGASGEQFF.

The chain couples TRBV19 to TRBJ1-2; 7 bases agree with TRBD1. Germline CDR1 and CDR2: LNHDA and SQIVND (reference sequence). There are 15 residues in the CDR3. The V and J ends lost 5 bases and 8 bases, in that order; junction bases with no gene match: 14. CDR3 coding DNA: TGTGCCAGTAGTCTCGGGACAGTACCACTGGCGGGCTACACCTTC. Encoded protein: CASSLGTVPLAGYTF. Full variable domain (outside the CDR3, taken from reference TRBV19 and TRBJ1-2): DGGITQSPKYLFRKEGQNVTLSCEQNLNHDAMYWYRQDPGQGLRLIYYSQIVNDFQKGDIAEGYSVSREKKESFPLTVTSAQKNPTAFYLCASSLGTVPLAGYTFGSGTRLTVV.

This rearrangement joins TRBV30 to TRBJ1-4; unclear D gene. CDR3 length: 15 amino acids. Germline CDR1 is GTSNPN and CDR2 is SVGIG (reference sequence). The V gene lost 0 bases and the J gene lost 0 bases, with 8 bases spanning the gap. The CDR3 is CAWSVSFTTNEKLFF. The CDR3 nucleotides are TGTGCCTGGAGTGTTTCCTTTACAACTAATGAAAAACTGTTTTTT. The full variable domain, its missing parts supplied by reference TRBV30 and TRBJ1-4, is SQTIHQWPATLVQPVGSPLSLECTVEGTSNPNLYWYRQAAGRGLQLLFYSVGIGQISSEVPQNLSASRPQDRQFILSSKKLLLSDSGFYLCAWSVSFTTNEKLFFGSGTQLSVL.

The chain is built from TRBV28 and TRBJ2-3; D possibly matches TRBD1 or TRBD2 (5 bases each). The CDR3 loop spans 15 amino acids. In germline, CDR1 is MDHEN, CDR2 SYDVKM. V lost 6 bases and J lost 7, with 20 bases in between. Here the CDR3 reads CASSGTGTDAYTQYF. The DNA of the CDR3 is TGTGCCAGCAGCGGTACCGGGACCGACGCTTATACGCAGTATTTT.

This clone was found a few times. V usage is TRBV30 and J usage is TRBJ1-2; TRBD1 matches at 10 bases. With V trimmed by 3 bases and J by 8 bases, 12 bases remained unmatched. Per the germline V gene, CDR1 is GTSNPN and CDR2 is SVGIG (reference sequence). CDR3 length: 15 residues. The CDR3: CAWRRATGGSGGYTF. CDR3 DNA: TGTGCCTGGAGGAGAGCGACAGGGGGCTCCGGGGGCTACACCTTC.

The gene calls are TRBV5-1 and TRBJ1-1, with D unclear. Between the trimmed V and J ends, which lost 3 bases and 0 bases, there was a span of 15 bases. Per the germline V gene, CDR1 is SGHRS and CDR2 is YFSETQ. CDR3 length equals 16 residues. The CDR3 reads CASSSLEYALNTEAFF. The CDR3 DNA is TGCGCCAGCAGCTCGCTGGAGTACGCCTTGAACACTGAAGCTTTCTTT. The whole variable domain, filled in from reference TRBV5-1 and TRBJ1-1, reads KAGVTQTPRYLIKTRGQQVTLSCSPISGHRSVSWYQQTPGQGLQFLFEYFSETQRNKGNFPGRFSGRQFSNSRSEMNVSTLELGDSALYLCASSSLEYALNTEAFFGQGTRLTVV.

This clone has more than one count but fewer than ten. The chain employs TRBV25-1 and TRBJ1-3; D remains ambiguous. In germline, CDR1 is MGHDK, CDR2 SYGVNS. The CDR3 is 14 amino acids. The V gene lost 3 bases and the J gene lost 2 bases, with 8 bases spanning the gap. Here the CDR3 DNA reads TGTGCCAGCAGTGAGGTGTCGGCTGGAAACACCATATATTTT. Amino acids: CASSEVSAGNTIYF.

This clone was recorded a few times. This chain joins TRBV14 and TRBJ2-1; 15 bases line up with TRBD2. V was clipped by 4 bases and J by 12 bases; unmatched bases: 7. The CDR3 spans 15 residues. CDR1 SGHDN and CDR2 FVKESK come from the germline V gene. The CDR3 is CASSLRTSGRAGQFF. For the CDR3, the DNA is TGTGCCAGCAGCCTACGGACTAGCGGGAGGGCTGGGCAGTTCTTC.

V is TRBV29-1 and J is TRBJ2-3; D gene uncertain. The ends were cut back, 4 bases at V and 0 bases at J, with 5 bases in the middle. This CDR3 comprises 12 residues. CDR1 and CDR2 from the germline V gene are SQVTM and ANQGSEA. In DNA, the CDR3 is TGCAGCGTTGCAACTAGCACAGATACGCAGTATTTT. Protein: CSVATSTDTQYF.

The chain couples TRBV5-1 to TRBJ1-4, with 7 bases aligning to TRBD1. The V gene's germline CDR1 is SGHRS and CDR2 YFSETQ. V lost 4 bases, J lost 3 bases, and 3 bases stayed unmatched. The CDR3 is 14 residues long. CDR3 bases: TGCGCCAGCAGCCCGGACAGGCCTAATGAAAAACTGTTTTTT. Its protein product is CASSPDRPNEKLFF.

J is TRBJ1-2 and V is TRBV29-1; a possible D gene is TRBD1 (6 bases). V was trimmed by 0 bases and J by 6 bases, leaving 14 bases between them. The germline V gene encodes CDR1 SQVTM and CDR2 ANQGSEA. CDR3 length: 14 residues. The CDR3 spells CSVEDYPGVDGYTF. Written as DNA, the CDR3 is TGCAGCGTTGAAGATTATCCAGGGGTGGATGGCTACACCTTC.

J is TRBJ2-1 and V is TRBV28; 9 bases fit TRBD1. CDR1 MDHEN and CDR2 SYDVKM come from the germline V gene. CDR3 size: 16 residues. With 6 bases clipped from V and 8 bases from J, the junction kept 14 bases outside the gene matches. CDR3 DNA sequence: TGTGCCAGCAGCACCCTACTAGGACAGGGGTTTTATGAGCAGTTCTTC. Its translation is CASSTLLGQGFYEQFF.

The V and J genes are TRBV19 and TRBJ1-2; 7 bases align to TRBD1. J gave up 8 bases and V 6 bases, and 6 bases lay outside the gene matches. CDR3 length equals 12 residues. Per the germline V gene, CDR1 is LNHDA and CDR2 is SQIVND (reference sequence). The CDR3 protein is CASRKGAGGYTF. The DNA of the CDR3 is TGTGCCAGTAGAAAGGGGGCGGGAGGCTACACCTTC.

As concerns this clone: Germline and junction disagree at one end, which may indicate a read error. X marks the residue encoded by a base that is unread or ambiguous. CDR3 coding DNA: TGTGCCACCAGCAGAGATAAAAAAACCTATGAGCAGYACTTC. It is translated as CATSRDKKTYEQXF. The chain joins TRBV15 to TRBJ2-7; D gene unclear. The CDR3 is made up of 14 amino acids. Germline loops: CDR1 LNHNV, CDR2 YYDKDF (reference sequence).

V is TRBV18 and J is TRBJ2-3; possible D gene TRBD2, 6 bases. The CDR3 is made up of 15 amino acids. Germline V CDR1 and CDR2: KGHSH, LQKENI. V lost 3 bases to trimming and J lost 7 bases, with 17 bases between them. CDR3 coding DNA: TGTGCCAGCTCACCCCTTAGCGGAGGAGGGAATACGCAGTATTTT. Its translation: CASSPLSGGGNTQYF. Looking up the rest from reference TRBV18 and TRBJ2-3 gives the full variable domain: NAGVMQNPRHLVRRRGQEARLRCSPMKGHSHVYWYRQLPEEGLKFMVYLQKENIIDESGMPKERFSAEFPKEGPSILRIQQVVRGDSAAYFCASSPLSGGGNTQYFGPGTRLTVL.

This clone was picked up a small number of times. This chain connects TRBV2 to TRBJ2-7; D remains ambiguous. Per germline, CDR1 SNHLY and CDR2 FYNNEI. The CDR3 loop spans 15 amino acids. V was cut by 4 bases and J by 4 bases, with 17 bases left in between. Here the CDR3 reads CASSAEYSRHYEQYF. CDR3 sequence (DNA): TGTGCCAGCAGTGCAGAGTACTCCCGTCATTACGAGCAGTACTTC.

The CDR3 loop is CASSTRDRGNTDTQYF. Here the CDR3 DNA reads TGTGCCAGTAGTACCAGGGACAGGGGGAACACAGATACGCAGTATTTT. J is TRBJ2-3 and V is TRBV19; 11 bases fit TRBD1. Germline lookup yields CDR1 LNHDA and CDR2 SQIVND (reference sequence). The J segment lost 2 bases and the V segment lost 4 bases, leaving 5 bases of the junction unmatched. The CDR3 has 16 residues.

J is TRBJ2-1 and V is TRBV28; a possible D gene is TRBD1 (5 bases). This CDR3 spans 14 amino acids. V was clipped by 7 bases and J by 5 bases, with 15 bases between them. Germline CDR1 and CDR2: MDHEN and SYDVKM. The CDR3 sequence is CASNGHKTHNEQFF. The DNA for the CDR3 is TGTGCCAGCAACGGACACAAAACGCACAATGAGCAGTTCTTC.

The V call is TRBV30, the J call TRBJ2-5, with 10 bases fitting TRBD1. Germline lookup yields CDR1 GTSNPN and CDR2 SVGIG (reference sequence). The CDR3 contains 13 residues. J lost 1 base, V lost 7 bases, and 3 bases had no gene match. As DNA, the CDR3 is TGTGCCTTGACAGGGGGCCGCCAAGAGACCCAGTACTTC. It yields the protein CALTGGRQETQYF.